The present entry profiles one TCR beta chain with its context. These data come from a study of blood T cell repertoires in COVID-19. How the authors handled the data: Amplification from reference gene primers served as the basis for estimated nucleated cell counts. The protocol was immunoSEQ multiplex PCR, while the TCRdb copy is restricted to in-frame clones and leaves out a portion. The V and J calls and the clone size are those of that table, but D and trimming were determined from the DNA. The top ten hold around 7.5% of the sample, which has about 360,000 clones, about 86% seen once. This CDR3 is built from 14 residues. Trimming removed 5 bases from V and 2 bases from J, with 12 bases in between. Germline CDR1 LNHDA, CDR2 SQIVND (reference sequence).

The material sequenced was peripheral blood. The TCR comes from a woman aged 55-69 years with COVID-19, enrolled during active disease. The gene calls are TRBV19 and TRBJ2-5, with D possibly matching TRBD2 (6 bases). The CDR3 nucleotides read TGTGCCAGTAGTCTGGCTAGCGTTCAAGAGACCCAGTACTTC. Protein sequence: CASSLASVQETQYF.